The rows below give T cell receptor beta chains drawn from one sample of a study of cytomegalovirus exposure and HLA in healthy donors. Profiling relied on immunoSEQ multiplex PCR, and the TCRdb table lists in-frame clones only, not all of them. The table records about 94,000 clones, 50% to 75% of them present only once. Sequenced sample: PBMCs. The receptor set was obtained from a man aged 30 to 39 in good health and CMV-seronegative. CDR3s include the opening cysteine and the closing phenylalanine or tryptophan. D genes are given only for firm matches. The size entry is marked missing in some rows and otherwise reads once, few, many or a size class.

d_call,clone_size,v_call,j_call,cdr3_length,cdr3_nt,cdr3_aa
TRBD1,-,TRBV9,TRBJ1-2,15,TGTGCCAGCAGCACAGGGGTGGGGAACCCGGATGGCTACACCTTC,CASSTGVGNPDGYTF
-,-,TRBV18,TRBJ2-1,16,TGTGCCAGCTCACTGTATCCACAGGGCCCCTACAATGAGCAGTTCTTC,CASSLYPQGPYNEQFF
-,few,TRBV15,TRBJ2-7,14,TGTGCCACCAGCAGAGAAGGGACATGGAACGAGCAGTACTTC,CATSREGTWNEQYF
-,-,TRBV7-3,TRBJ2-6,16,TGTGCCAGCAGCTCACCACGGGACTCTGGGGCCAACGTCCTGACTTTC,CASSSPRDSGANVLTF
TRBD2,-,TRBV9,TRBJ2-5,19,TGTGCCAGCAGCCCCCGTGGAGGACTAGCGGCAACCAGGGGAGAGACCCAGTACTTC,CASSPRGGLAATRGETQYF
-,-,TRBV7-6,TRBJ1-2,16,TGTGCCAGCAGCTCGAATCCTCGGGTAGCTAACTATGGCTACACCTTC,CASSSNPRVANYGYTF
-,-,TRBV28,TRBJ2-7,15,TGTGCCAGCAGTTTTCCCAGGGGTAACTACTACGAGCAGTACTTC,CASSFPRGNYYEQYF
TRBD1,-,TRBV7-3,TRBJ1-2,15,TGTGCCAGCAGCCCCGGACAGGGGGAGAACTATGGCTACACCTTC,CASSPGQGENYGYTF
-,-,TRBV5-5,TRBJ2-5,13,TGTGCCAGCAGCGCACATGCGGTCGAGACCCAGTACTTC,CASSAHAVETQYF
-,few,TRBV27,TRBJ2-1,14,TGTGCCAGCAGCCGCCCCCCGGTCTACAATGAGCAGTTCTTC,CASSRPPVYNEQFF
-,-,TRBV7-3,TRBJ2-1,13,TGTGCCAGCAGCTTCAGTGGCTACAATGAGCAGTTCTTC,CASSFSGYNEQFF
-,-,TRBV4-1,TRBJ2-7,15,TGCGCCAGCAGCCAGCCCTCTCAGGGTACCTACGAGCAGTACTTC,CASSQPSQGTYEQYF
-,-,TRBV4-3,TRBJ2-7,16,TGCGCCAGCAGCCAAGATAGGGGGGGGGTTTCCTACGAGCAGTACTTC,CASSQDRGGVSYEQYF
-,-,TRBV19,TRBJ1-1,18,TGTGCCAGTAGTGTGAGTCCGGGTCCAATCCCCTTGAACACTGAAGCTTTCTTT,CASSVSPGPIPLNTEAFF
-,once,TRBV6-1,TRBJ1-1,13,TGTGCCAGCAGTGAACTAGGGAACACTGAAGCTTTCTTT,CASSELGNTEAFF
-,-,TRBV28,TRBJ1-4,16,TGTGCCAGCAGTCCGAATCCAGGGCGGTCCTTAGAAAAACTGTTTTTT,CASSPNPGRSLEKLFF
-,few,TRBV7-9,TRBJ2-5,13,TGTGCCAGCAGCCCAACTTCGAGGGAGACCCAGTACTTC,CASSPTSRETQYF
TRBD2,once,TRBV4-1,TRBJ2-7,15,TGCGCCAGCAGCCCTCCTCCCGGGACTAGCTACGAGCAGTACTTC,CASSPPPGTSYEQYF
-,-,TRBV19,TRBJ1-5,15,TGTGCCAGTAGTATCAGTCCCGTTAGCAATCAGCCCCAGCATTTT,CASSISPVSNQPQHF
-,-,TRBV6-4,TRBJ2-6,14,TGTGCCAGCAGCCAGGGGACTGGGGCCAACGTCCTGACTTTC,CASSQGTGANVLTF
-,-,TRBV7-2,TRBJ1-1,14,TGTGCCAGCAGCTTAGCGCTATGGAACACTGAAGCTTTCTTT,CASSLALWNTEAFF
TRBD2,few,TRBV7-9,TRBJ2-3,19,TGTGCCAGCAGCCAGGTGGCGGGGGGCCGCCTGGGGTACACAGATACGCAGTATTTT,CASSQVAGGRLGYTDTQYF
-,-,TRBV30,TRBJ1-4,12,TGTGCCTGGGGAGCAACTAATGAAAAACTGTTTTTT,CAWGATNEKLFF
-,once,TRBV7-2,TRBJ2-7,14,TGTGCCAGCAGCAGCCGACAGCCCTTGGGGGAGCAGTACTTC,CASSSRQPLGEQYF
-,-,TRBV7-9,TRBJ1-4,14,TGTGCCAGCAGCCGATTAGCGGGTGACGAAAAACTGTTTTTT,CASSRLAGDEKLFF
TRBD2,-,TRBV4-1,TRBJ2-2,20,TGCGCCAGCAGCCAAGCGTCGCGGCTAGCGGGAGGAGGGAACACCGGGGAGCTGTTTTTT,CASSQASRLAGGGNTGELFF
-,-,TRBV5-1,TRBJ1-2,15,TGCGCCAGCAGCGGGACACCAGAAGAAAGATATGGCTACACCTTC,CASSGTPEERYGYTF
-,-,TRBV15,TRBJ1-4,16,TGTGCCACCAGCGCTTGGGGTGGGTCCGGGGAGGAAAAACTGTTTTTT,CATSAWGGSGEEKLFF
-,-,TRBV19,TRBJ2-5,14,TGTGCCAGTAGTATCAGACAGAGCCAAGAGACCCAGTACTTC,CASSIRQSQETQYF
TRBD1,-,TRBV18,TRBJ2-2,20,TGTGCCAGCTCACCGAGTATTGGACAGGGGGCTAACCCGAACACCGGGGAGCTGTTTTTT,CASSPSIGQGANPNTGELFF
-,-,TRBV4-1,TRBJ1-2,13,TGCGCCAGCAGCCAAGAGATAGGGGGAGGCTACACCTTC,CASSQEIGGGYTF
-,-,TRBV7-9,TRBJ1-1,14,TGTGCCAGCAGCTTCCTAACAGGGAACACTGAAGCTTTCTTT,CASSFLTGNTEAFF
TRBD1,-,TRBV19,TRBJ1-1,15,TGTGCCAGTAGTAAACAGGGGAAAGGGAGCACTGAAGCTTTCTTT,CASSKQGKGSTEAFF
-,-,TRBV7-2,TRBJ1-2,13,TGTGCCAGCAGCCACTGGACAGCCGGTGGCTACACCTTC,CASSHWTAGGYTF
-,-,TRBV7-3,TRBJ2-6,16,TGTGCCAGCAGCTTAGGCAGTTCCTCTGGGGCCAACGTCCTGACTTTC,CASSLGSSSGANVLTF
TRBD2,-,TRBV6-6,TRBJ2-1,15,TGTGCCAGCAGAAAGAGCGGGGGAACCGACAATGAGCAGTTCTTC,CASRKSGGTDNEQFF
TRBD1,few,TRBV6-5,TRBJ1-4,14,TGTGCCAGCAGCCGACAGGGGAATAATGAAAAACTGTTTTTT,CASSRQGNNEKLFF
-,-,TRBV15,TRBJ1-6,14,TGTGCCACCAGCTCCCCGACCAGGAATTCACCCCTCCACTTT,CATSSPTRNSPLHF